These 11 T cell receptor beta chains were all obtained from the same sample, sequenced in a study of cytomegalovirus exposure and HLA in healthy donors. 60 Vbeta and 13 Jbeta primers were used in PCR. Profiled with immunoSEQ multiplex PCR; TCRdb holds only in-frame clones, not every one. The sample consists of around 150,000 clones, about three fifths of them appearing once. Material for sequencing was PBMCs. These receptors came from a woman in her fifties or sixties in good health and CMV-seropositive.

The chain uses TRBV9 and TRBJ2-2, with TRBD1 identical over 7 bases. The CDR3 has 13 residues. With V trimmed by 5 bases and J by 5 bases, 3 bases remained unmatched. Germline V CDR1 and CDR2: SGDLS, YYNGEE. The CDR3 DNA reads as TGTGCCAGCAGGGCAGGGGGAACCGGGGAGCTGTTTTTT. It encodes CASRAGGTGELFF.

This chain links TRBV4-3 with TRBJ1-3, with 9 bases fitting TRBD1. J lost 6 bases, V lost 5 bases, and 8 bases had no gene match. The CDR3 runs to 15 residues. Germline values: CDR1 LGHNA, CDR2 YSLEER. CDR3 nucleotide sequence: TGCGCCAGCAGCGACCGGGACAGGGCATTAAACACCATATATTTT. Translation gives CASSDRDRALNTIYF.

This clone was detected only once. This sample also contains other DNA sequences that code for the same CDR3. J is TRBJ2-3 and V is TRBV7-6; 9 nucleotides line up with TRBD1. Germline CDR1 and CDR2: SGHVS and FNYEAQ. Germline trimming cut 6 bases from V and 3 bases from J; bases unmatched to any gene: 4. The CDR3 runs 14 residues. CDR3 sequence: CASSPGTGTDTQYF. In nucleotides, the CDR3 is TGTGCCAGCAGTCCTGGGACAGGGACAGATACGCAGTATTTT.

The CDR3 DNA reads as TGCGCCAGCAGCTCCGGGACTAGCTTTAGTGAGCAGTTCTTC. Its translation: CASSSGTSFSEQFF. The chain employs TRBV5-1 and TRBJ2-1; 9 positions agree with TRBD2. CDR3 length equals 14 residues. J was trimmed by 9 bases and V by 3 bases; bases with no gene match: 7. Germline loops: CDR1 SGHRS, CDR2 YFSETQ.

This clone was detected a few times. J is TRBJ2-6 and V is TRBV28, with D maybe TRBD2 (6 bases). The V gene's germline CDR1 is MDHEN and CDR2 SYDVKM. This CDR3 has 14 residues. The V end was cut by 6 bases, the J end by 2 bases, with 8 bases between. CDR3 amino acids: CASRGGAGANVLTF. CDR3 nucleotides: TGTGCCAGCAGGGGGGGTGCTGGGGCCAACGTCCTGACTTTC.

This chain links TRBV5-4 with TRBJ2-3; TRBD2 is a possible D gene (6 bases). CDR3 size: 14 residues. Germline CDR1 and CDR2: SGHNT and YYREEE (reference sequence). CDR3 sequence reads: CSSYSAGSTDTQYF. As DNA, the CDR3 is TGTTCCTCTTACTCTGCGGGATCCACAGATACGCAGTATTTT.

The V gene is TRBV11-2, the J gene TRBJ2-1; 15 positions agree with TRBD2. The germline gives CDR1 SGHAT, CDR2 FQNNGV. V gave up 5 bases and J gave up 9 bases; unmatched junction bases: 2. This CDR3 spans 14 amino acids. DNA of the CDR3: TGTGCCAGCAGCGGGACTAGCGGGAGGAGTGAGCAGTTCTTC. This codes for CASSGTSGRSEQFF.

The CDR3 DNA reads TGTGCCAGCAGAGAGTCGAACTACGAGCAGTACTTC. It translates to CASRESNYEQYF. The V gene is TRBV6-5, the J gene TRBJ2-5; D remains ambiguous. The J call could be wrong; TRBJ2-7 is a better fit for the DNA end. Germline V gene lookup returns CDR1 MNHEY and CDR2 SVGAGI. The CDR3 loop spans 12 amino acids.

V is TRBV7-3 and J is TRBJ2-2; D is possibly TRBD2 (5 bases). The length of the CDR3 is 15 residues. Trimming took off 2 bases at V and 3 bases at J, with 10 bases between the two ends. Per the germline V gene, CDR1 is SGHTA and CDR2 is FQGTGA. The CDR3 region is CASSLLLADTGELFF. The CDR3 bases are TGTGCCAGCAGCTTATTGCTAGCAGACACCGGGGAGCTGTTTTTT.

The chain is built from TRBV7-8 and TRBJ2-7; D gene uncertain. The germline V gene has CDR1 SGHVS and CDR2 FQNEAQ. V dropped 7 bases and J dropped 2 bases, with 12 bases sitting between them. The CDR3 totals 13 residues. In DNA form, the CDR3 reads TGTGCCAGCACCCTTGGCACAACCTACGAGCAGTACTTC. Protein: CASTLGTTYEQYF.

CDR3 loop: CASRGTGEQPQHF. The CDR3 DNA is TGCGCCAGCAGGGGTACAGGGGAACAGCCCCAGCATTTT. The chain couples TRBV4-1 to TRBJ1-5; 7 nucleotides agree with TRBD1. The length of the CDR3 is 13 residues. V dropped 6 bases and J dropped 7; count of bases not matched to a gene: 6. Per germline, CDR1 MGHRA and CDR2 YSYEKL.